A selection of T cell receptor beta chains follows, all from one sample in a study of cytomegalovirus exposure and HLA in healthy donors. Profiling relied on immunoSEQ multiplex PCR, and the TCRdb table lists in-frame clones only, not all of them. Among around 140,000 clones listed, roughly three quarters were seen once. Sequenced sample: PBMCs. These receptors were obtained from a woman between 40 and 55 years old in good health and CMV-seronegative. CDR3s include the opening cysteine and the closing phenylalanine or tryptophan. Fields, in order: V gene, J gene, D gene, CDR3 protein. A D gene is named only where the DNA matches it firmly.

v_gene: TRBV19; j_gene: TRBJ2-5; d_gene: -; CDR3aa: CASNGGIQETQYF
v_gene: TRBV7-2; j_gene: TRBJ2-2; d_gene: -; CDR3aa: CASSLGLRELFF
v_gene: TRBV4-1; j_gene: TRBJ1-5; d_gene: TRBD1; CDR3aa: CASSQVDRGNNQPQHF
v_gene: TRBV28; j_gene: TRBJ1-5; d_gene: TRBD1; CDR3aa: CASSGDRVILNQPQHF
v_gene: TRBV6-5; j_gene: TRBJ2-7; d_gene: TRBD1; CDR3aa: CASSYSPGQGEQYF
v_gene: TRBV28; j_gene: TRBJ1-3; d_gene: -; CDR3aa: CASSFFLGGRNTIYF
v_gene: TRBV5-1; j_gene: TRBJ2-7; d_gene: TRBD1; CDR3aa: CASSIRDRGREQYF
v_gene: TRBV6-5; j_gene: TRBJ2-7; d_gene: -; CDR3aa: CASSESGSYEQYF
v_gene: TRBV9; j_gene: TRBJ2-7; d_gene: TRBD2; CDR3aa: CASSVEGSGASYEQYF
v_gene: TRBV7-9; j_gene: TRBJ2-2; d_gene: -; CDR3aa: CASSFISGELFF
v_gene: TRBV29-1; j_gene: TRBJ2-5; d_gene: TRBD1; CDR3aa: CSVWTGEETQYF
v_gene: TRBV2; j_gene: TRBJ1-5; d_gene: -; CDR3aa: CASSERGIGQPQHF
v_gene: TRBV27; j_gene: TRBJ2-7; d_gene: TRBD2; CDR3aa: CASSLREGTYEQYF
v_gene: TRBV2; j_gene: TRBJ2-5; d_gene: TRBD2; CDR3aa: CASSTRTSGGLGETQYF
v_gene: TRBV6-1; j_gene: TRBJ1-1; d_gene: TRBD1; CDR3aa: CASSQRQGRTEAFF
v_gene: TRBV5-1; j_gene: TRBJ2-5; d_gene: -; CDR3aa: CASSPDNEETQYF
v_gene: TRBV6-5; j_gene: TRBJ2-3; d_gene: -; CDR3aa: CASSYSWGGTDTQYF
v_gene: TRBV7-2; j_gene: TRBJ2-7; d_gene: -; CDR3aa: CASSPIRGTYEQYF
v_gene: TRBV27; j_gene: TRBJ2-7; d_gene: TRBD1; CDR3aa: CASSLLGTGNYEQYF
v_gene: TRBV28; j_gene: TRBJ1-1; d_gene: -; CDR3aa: CASSPSNRNTEAFF
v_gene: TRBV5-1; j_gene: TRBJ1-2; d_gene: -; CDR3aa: CASSLTAYGYTF
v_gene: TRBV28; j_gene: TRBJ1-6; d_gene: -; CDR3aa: CASSLRSDGSPLHF
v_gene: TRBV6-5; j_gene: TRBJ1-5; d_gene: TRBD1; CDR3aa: CASRRQGNQPQHF
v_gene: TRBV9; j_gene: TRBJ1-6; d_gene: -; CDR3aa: CASSSRDTSNSPLHF
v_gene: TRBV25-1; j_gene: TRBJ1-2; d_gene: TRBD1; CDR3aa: CASSSGQAYGYTF
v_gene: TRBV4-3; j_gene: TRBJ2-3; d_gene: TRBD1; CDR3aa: CASSLLPGQGTDTQYF
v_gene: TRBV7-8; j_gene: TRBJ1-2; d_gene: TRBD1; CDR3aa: CASSFSAGGYGYTF
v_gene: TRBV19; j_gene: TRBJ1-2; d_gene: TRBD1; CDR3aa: CASGQGMDGYGYTF
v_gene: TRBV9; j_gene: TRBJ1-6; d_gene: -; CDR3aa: CASSGGSTMHSPLHF
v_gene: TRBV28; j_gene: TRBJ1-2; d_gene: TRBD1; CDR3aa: CASEKTGDITNYGYTF
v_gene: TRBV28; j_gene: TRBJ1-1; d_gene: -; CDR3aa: CASSLTGMNTEAFF
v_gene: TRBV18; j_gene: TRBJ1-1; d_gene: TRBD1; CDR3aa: CASSPFGTGRGEAFF
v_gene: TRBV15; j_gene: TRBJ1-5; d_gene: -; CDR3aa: CATSRDIGARGQPQHF
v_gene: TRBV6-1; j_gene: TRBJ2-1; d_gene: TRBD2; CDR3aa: CASSEVLAGGLDEQFF
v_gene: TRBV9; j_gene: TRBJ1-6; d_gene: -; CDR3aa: CASSVAAGNSPLHF
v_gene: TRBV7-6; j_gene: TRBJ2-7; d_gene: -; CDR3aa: CASSLAQGYAVEQYF
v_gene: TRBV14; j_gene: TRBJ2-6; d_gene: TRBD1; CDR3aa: CASSQQGALYSGANVLTF
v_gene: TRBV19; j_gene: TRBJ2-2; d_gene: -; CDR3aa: CASSRDFTGELFF
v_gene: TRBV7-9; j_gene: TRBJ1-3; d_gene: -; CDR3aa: CASSLAMTGRNTIYF